This TCR beta chain was identified during a study of blood T cell repertoires in COVID-19. Turning to the study itself: The study drew acute and convalescent COVID-19 samples from the United States, Italy and Spain.

V lost 5 bases, J lost 1 base, and 6 bases lay in between. The CDR3 sequence is 12 residues long. The germline V gene encodes CDR1 MNHEY and CDR2 SVGAGI. The table came from immunoSEQ multiplex PCR; TCRdb's copy has only in-frame clones and leaves some out. The sample lists about 190,000 clones, about three quarters occurring once. Worth noting for this clone: The sample contains more than one DNA sequence encoding this CDR3.

The rearrangement links TRBV6-5 to TRBJ2-7, with D possibly matching TRBD2 (5 bases). The sequence was obtained from a woman of 80 years or more with active or convalescent COVID-19. The sequenced sample was peripheral blood. Here the CDR3 DNA reads TGTGCCAGCAGTCGGGATTCCTACGAGCAGTACTTC. Translation: CASSRDSYEQYF.